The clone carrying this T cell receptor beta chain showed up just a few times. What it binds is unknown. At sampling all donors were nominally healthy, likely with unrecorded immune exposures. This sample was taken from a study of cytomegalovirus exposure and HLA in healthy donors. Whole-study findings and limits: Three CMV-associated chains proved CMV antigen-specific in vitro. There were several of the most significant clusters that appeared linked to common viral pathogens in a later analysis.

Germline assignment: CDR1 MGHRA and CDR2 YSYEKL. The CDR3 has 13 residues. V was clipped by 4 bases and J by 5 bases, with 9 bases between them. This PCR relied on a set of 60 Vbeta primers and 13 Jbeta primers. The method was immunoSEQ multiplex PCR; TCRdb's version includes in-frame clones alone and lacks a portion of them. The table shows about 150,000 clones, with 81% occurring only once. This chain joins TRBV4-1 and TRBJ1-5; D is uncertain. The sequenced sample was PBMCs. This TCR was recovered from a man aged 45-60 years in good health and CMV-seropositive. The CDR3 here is CASSPRRDQPQHF. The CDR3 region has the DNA TGCGCCAGCAGCCCCCGGAGGGATCAGCCCCAGCATTTT.